These 17 T cell receptor beta chains share one sample of origin, sequenced in a study of blood T cell repertoires in COVID-19 (TCRdb year 2020). Library preparation used the immunoSEQ multiplex PCR assay. TCRdb stores this immuneACCESS table with in-frame sequences only. Part of the clones is absent; in the studies checked, under half of the shortfall reflects unresolved V genes, and no reason is known for the rest. The sample table records about 100,000 clones; under 90% of these occur just once. The leading ten clones occupy about 13% of the sample. Sequencing used peripheral blood. These receptors originate from a human donor in a cohort sampled during active COVID-19.

The genes are TRBV10-3 and TRBJ2-3, with D tentatively TRBD1 (5 bases). The length of the CDR3 is 17 residues. The germline V and J ends were trimmed by 4 bases and 1 base, with 18 bases remaining between them. The germline gives CDR1 ENHRY, CDR2 SYGVKD. CDR3: CAISAGMVGVGTDTQYF. The CDR3 coding sequence is TGTGCCATCAGTGCTGGCATGGTAGGGGTCGGCACAGATACGCAGTATTTT.

The chain employs TRBV19 and TRBJ1-4, with 7 bases lining up with TRBD1. The CDR3 has 15 residues. Germline CDR1 and CDR2: LNHDA and SQIVND (reference sequence). Unmatched junction bases numbered 7, after V lost 5 bases and J lost 4 bases. The DNA of the CDR3 is TGTGCCAGTAGTGTACAGGGGTCGGGTAATGAAAAACTGTTTTTT. This gives the protein CASSVQGSGNEKLFF.

For this clone: Other DNA sequences in this sample translate to the same CDR3. The chain links TRBV5-1 to TRBJ2-2; 8 bases line up with TRBD1. The CDR3 covers 15 residues. Trimming at V came to 2 bases and at J to 2 bases, leaving 2 bases not matched to a gene. Looked up from germline, CDR1 is SGHRS and CDR2 is YFSETQ. The DNA for the CDR3 is TGCGCCAGCAGCTTAGGACAGGGTAACACCGGGGAGCTGTTTTTT. It encodes CASSLGQGNTGELFF.

The chain has TRBV7-9 and TRBJ2-7; D may match TRBD1 or TRBD2 (6 bases each). The length of the CDR3 is 16 residues. Per germline, CDR1 SEHNR and CDR2 FQNEAQ (reference sequence). Trimming removed 5 bases at V and 0 bases at J, with 17 bases between. CDR3 amino acids: CASSKGGLDPSYEQYF. The CDR3 region has the DNA TGTGCCAGCAGCAAAGGGGGGCTAGACCCCTCCTACGAGCAGTACTTC.

This clone was seen a single time. V is TRBV7-8 and J is TRBJ1-3; D is perhaps TRBD1 (6 bases). Germline values: CDR1 SGHVS, CDR2 FQNEAQ. Trimming removed 10 bases from V and 7 bases from J, with 14 bases in between. There are 12 residues in the CDR3. This CDR3 is CATAQGGNTIYF. The CDR3 DNA follows: TGTGCCACCGCACAGGGAGGGAACACCATATATTTT.

The chain couples TRBV27 to TRBJ1-1; no clear D. Looked up from germline, CDR1 is MNHEY and CDR2 is SMNVEV (reference sequence). CDR3 length: 14 amino acids. V lost 2 bases, J lost 0 bases, and 7 bases lay in between. The DNA for the CDR3 is TGTGCCAGCAGTTTACGGTCGCTGAACACTGAAGCTTTCTTT. It codes for CASSLRSLNTEAFF.

The chain has TRBV10-3 and TRBJ2-3; 9 positions match TRBD2. Germline V lookup: CDR1 ENHRY, CDR2 SYGVKD. The CDR3 spans 14 residues. Trimming at V came to 6 bases and at J to 3 bases, leaving 4 bases not matched to a gene. The CDR3 nucleotides read TGTGCCATCAGGAGGACTAGCGTAACAGATACGCAGTATTTT. This encodes CAIRRTSVTDTQYF.

V is TRBV6-5 and J is TRBJ1-1; D unresolved. The CDR3 runs 13 residues. The germline gives CDR1 MNHEY, CDR2 SVGAGI. V dropped 5 bases and J dropped 8 bases, with 15 bases sitting between them. The CDR3 coding sequence is TGTGCCAGCAGTAGCCGAGAGGTTGGGGAAGCTTTCTTT. Translating it yields CASSSREVGEAFF.

This clone appeared a single time. V is TRBV11-3 and J is TRBJ2-1, with 12 bases lining up with TRBD2. The CDR3 length is 18 residues. The V segment lost 4 bases and the J segment 10 bases; nucleotides outside the gene matches: 17. Looked up from germline, CDR1 is SGHNT and CDR2 is YENEEA. CDR3 in amino acids: CASSSRQGRTSGTEEQFF. The DNA for the CDR3 is TGTGCCAGCAGCTCAAGACAGGGTCGGACTAGCGGGACCGAGGAGCAGTTCTTC.

This clone has only one observation. The rearrangement uses TRBV18 and TRBJ1-1; possible D gene TRBD1, 5 bases. V lost 6 bases and J 4 bases, leaving 21 bases between the germline ends. Per germline, CDR1 KGHSH and CDR2 LQKENI. The CDR3 is 16 amino acids. The CDR3 DNA reads as TGTGCCAGCTCCCGACGGGGGGGGTCGGCTAGCACTGAAGCTTTCTTT. Protein product: CASSRRGGSASTEAFF.

The chain couples TRBV4-3 to TRBJ1-5; D unclear. The CDR3 spans 16 residues. V shed 3 bases and J shed 0 bases, with 12 bases lying between them. Germline loops: CDR1 LGHNA, CDR2 YSLEER. The CDR3 is CASSQSRRASNQPQHF. DNA of the CDR3: TGCGCCAGCAGCCAGTCAAGGAGGGCTAGCAATCAGCCCCAGCATTTT.

The J gene is TRBJ2-6, the V gene TRBV27; no reliable D call. Germline V gene lookup returns CDR1 MNHEY and CDR2 SMNVEV (reference sequence). The CDR3 length is 15 residues. The ends were cut back, 4 bases at V and 0 bases at J, with 7 bases in the middle. The CDR3, as DNA: TGTGCCAGCAGTTCGGTTTCCTCTGGGGCCAACGTCCTGACTTTC. This encodes CASSSVSSGANVLTF. Based on the CDR3 plus reference TRBV27 and TRBJ2-6, the full variable domain is EAQVTQNPRYLITVTGKKLTVTCSQNMNHEYMSWYRQDPGLGLRQIYYSMNVEVTDKGDVPEGYKVSRKEKRNFPLILESPSPNQTSLYFCASSSVSSGANVLTFGAGSRLTVL.

This sequence joins TRBV30 and TRBJ2-1; 7 positions agree with TRBD2. CDR3 length equals 16 residues. Germline trimming cut 1 base from V and 3 bases from J; bases unmatched to any gene: 9. Germline V lookup: CDR1 GTSNPN, CDR2 SVGIG (reference sequence). The CDR3 region has the DNA TGTGCCTGGAGTGAATTCGGCGGGAGTAACTACAATGAGCAGTTCTTC. Translation gives CAWSEFGGSNYNEQFF.

The chain uses TRBV13 and TRBJ2-7; the D gene is possibly TRBD1 (6 bases). The ends were cut back, 3 bases at V and 7 bases at J, with 13 bases in the middle. The CDR3 consists of 13 residues. CDR1 is PRHDT and CDR2 is FYEKMQ in the germline V gene (reference sequence). The CDR3 loop reads CASSFSIRGEQYF. The CDR3 nucleotides read TGTGCCAGCAGCTTCAGTATAAGGGGGGAGCAGTACTTC. Variable domain in full (rest from reference TRBV13 and TRBJ2-7): AAGVIQSPRHLIKEKRETATLKCYPIPRHDTVYWYQQGPGQDPQFLISFYEKMQSDKGSIPDRFSAQQFSDYHSELNMSSLELGDSALYFCASSFSIRGEQYFGPGTRLTVT.

This clone was found a few times. J is TRBJ2-7 and V is TRBV2; 12 bases fit TRBD2. Germline V gene sequence: CDR1 SNHLY, CDR2 FYNNEI. V trimming: 6 bases; J trimming: 1 base; junction bases outside the gene matches: 1. The CDR3 is made up of 14 amino acids. CDR3 DNA sequence: TGTGCCAGCAGGACTAGCGGGGGTTCCTACGAGCAGTACTTC. As protein: CASRTSGGSYEQYF.

The chain combines TRBV18 with TRBJ2-7; 9 bases are a match to TRBD1. V gave up 3 bases and J gave up 2 bases; unmatched junction bases: 8. CDR1 and CDR2 from the germline V gene are KGHSH and LQKENI. There are 16 residues in the CDR3. CDR3 nucleotide sequence: TGTGCCAGCTCACCTAGGAGGACAGGGGCCACCTACGAGCAGTACTTC. Translated: CASSPRRTGATYEQYF.

In its sample, this clone was seen once. V is TRBV14 and J is TRBJ2-2, with 11 positions matching TRBD1. Germline V gene lookup returns CDR1 SGHDN and CDR2 FVKESK. This CDR3 is 16 amino acids long. With V trimmed by 4 bases and J by 6 bases, 7 bases remained unmatched. The CDR3 region is CASSRGTGGSSGELFF. CDR3 coding DNA: TGTGCCAGCAGCCGAGGGACAGGGGGATCGTCCGGGGAGCTGTTTTTT.